The present T cell receptor (beta chain) was sequenced within a study of T cells in Graves' hyperthyroidism and ophthalmopathy (dated by TCRdb to about 2019). Notes on the research overall: A discovery cohort of about 95 patients, roughly 45 with Graves' ophthalmopathy and 55 to 60 with stable Graves' hyperthyroidism, was used to find distinguishing TCR V-J signatures. Prospective prediction of ophthalmopathy was tested in an independent validation cohort of fewer than 20 hyperthyroidism patients and 17 patients who later progressed to ophthalmopathy. The roughly 90 discovery patients were divided at random into training and test sets in a 7:3 ratio. In roughly six Graves' hyperthyroidism patients, the study also compared T-cell repertoires from thyroid tissue with T-cell repertoires from blood. After sampling, hyperthyroidism patients received methimazole starting at 30 mg daily, and ophthalmopathy patients received high-dose intravenous methylprednisolone. According to the paper, TCR Vbeta CDR3 sequencing was carried out on around 140 peripheral blood samples, which came from 40 to 45 ophthalmopathy, 70 to 80 hyperthyroidism and around 17 progressor patients.

Sequences KGHDR (CDR1) and SFDVKD (CDR2) are obtained from the germline V gene. The junction shows trimming of 2 bases on V and 1 base on J, plus 8 bases between the germline ends. The CDR3 goes from the cysteine to the phenylalanine over 15 residues. Solely the CDR3 DNA is kept, with 45 bases framed from the first base. The TCR beta CDR3 regions were amplified from the RNA transcripts. For the first round of RT-PCR on the TCR CDR3, the HTBI primer set was used together with the Qiagen OneStep RT-PCR kit. The libraries were constructed in a second round of multiplex PCR and then size-selected and purified. Paired-end sequencing of the libraries was performed with 100 bp reads on an Illumina HiSeq2000. In the source study's methods: Raw data were processed with SOAPnuke, discarding reads with adapters, uncalled bases, mean Phred below 15, or no exact constant-primer or identifier match. COPE v1.2.5 was used to merge high-quality paired reads, and clonotypes were defined as unique nucleotide sequences. Clonotypes were aligned to IMGT TRBV, TRBD and TRBJ reference segments using MiTCR v1.1. The analysis included only V-J combinations with a frequency above 0.0001, which together covered 99% to 99.2% of the repertoires. The TCS score was defined as F50 (clonal expansion) divided by E x V (chaos), with BLOSUM62-based TCRdist calculated between CDR3 peptides within each V-J. Welch's t-statistics and random forest reduced 500 to 550 V-J features to roughly 13, which were used in a naive Bayes classifier (R e1071). The similarity between thyroid and blood repertoires was quantified using the Morisita-Horn index. TCRdb took the public reads, trimmed them with fastp at Q25, ran MiXCR for clone calling and kept in-frame beta chains. A single entry per CDR3 protein holds the most common genes and DNA from its merged rows. TCRdb's processing, not the authors' own work, is the source of the V and J calls. Within this sample are 540,000 or so distinct CDR3 sequences, with about 45% of them counted one time only. Together, the top ten hold around 20% of the sample.

The paper as a whole reports these results and caveats: Most expanded thyroid clonotypes (frequency above 0.001) were also found in blood, which suggests that blood repertoires may mirror thyroid immune responses. Sample size was not statistically predetermined, and investigators were not blinded to group allocation. A 13 V-J signature model separated ophthalmopathy from stable hyperthyroidism, with approximately 87% sensitivity and roughly 82% specificity in cross-validation and 80%/75% in testing. In validation, the model predicted progression to ophthalmopathy a median of 6.5 months before onset, with about 64% sensitivity and roughly 72% specificity.

Regarding this clonotype: The target of this receptor is not known. The sample holds no much larger clone one base away, and base qualities are not on file.

The study excluded patients with uncontrolled infections, other autoimmune diseases, pregnancy or lactation. Clinical symptoms, serum thyroxine and TRAb, thyroid ultrasound, and orbital computed tomography formed the basis for the diagnoses. Trizol reagent was used to extract total RNA, and RNA quality was then checked on an Agilent 2100 Bioanalyzer. The receptor was isolated from an adult woman with Graves' disease, either hyperthyroidism or ophthalmopathy (not recorded which). The chain was built from TRBV24-1 and TRBJ1-3, with no reliable assignment of the D segment. Input material: peripheral blood or thyroid tissue (not recorded which). The CDR3 protein sequence reads: CATSDSGSSGNTIYF. The DNA is as follows: TGTGCCACCAGTGATTCCGGCAGTTCTGGAAACACCATATATTTT.